Below, one TCR beta chain is given with its context. This record belongs to a study of blood T cell repertoires in COVID-19. In the study overall: The United States, Italy and Spain supplied acute and convalescent COVID-19 samples. From T cells, B-cell-depleted T cells, or PBMCs came the material, which was cDNA or gDNA.

V shed 0 bases and J shed 10 bases, with 12 bases lying between them. The germline gives CDR1 MGHRA, CDR2 YSYEKL. The CDR3 totals 13 residues. Profiled with immunoSEQ multiplex PCR; TCRdb holds only in-frame clones, not every one. The data hold around 150,000 clones, with more than 65% observed a single time. Sequencing was performed on peripheral blood. The chain carries TRBV4-1 and TRBJ1-1; D ambiguous. This receptor was taken from a man aged 55-75 years with acute or convalescent COVID-19. The CDR3 reads CASSQDVVGGAFF. The CDR3 DNA reads TGCGCCAGCAGCCAAGATGTGGTTGGAGGAGCTTTCTTT.